This T cell receptor beta chain comes out of a study of sequential checkpoint blockade in melanoma. Study information: Approximately 20 patients had tumor biopsies before treatment and at week 13.

Germline CDR1 MNHGY, CDR2 SAAAGT. The CDR3 is made up of 14 amino acids. Trimming cost V 6 bases and J 5 bases, with 16 bases left between them. Treatment described: randomized to nivolumab then ipilimumab (arm A) or the reverse (arm B). Assay: immunoSEQ multiplex PCR; the TCRdb copy retains only in-frame clones and omits some. The sample has about 5,000 clones, roughly 17% seen once. In its sample, this clone is medium-sized. V gene TRBV6-8 combines with J gene TRBJ1-1, with D perhaps matching TRBD1 (5 bases). The sequencing used tumor tissue (inferred from file names), collected from a patient given nivolumab and ipilimumab in sequence. This sequence originates from a human donor with melanoma. This chain's CDR3 is CASSRTTPGTEAFF. CDR3 coding DNA: TGTGCCAGCAGCAGGACAACTCCGGGAACTGAAGCTTTCTTT.